The T cell receptor (beta chain) under discussion was sequenced for a study of OX40 agonist ivuxolimab in advanced cancers. Across the whole study: Averaging about 60 years in age, with a range of roughly 23 to 85, the cohort was about 83% male.

Whole-study results and caveats: There were also nonresponders showing low normalized T-cell clonal expansion.

This clone was seen a handful of times. Its antigen remains unknown. The CDR3 spans 16 residues. V was pared by 0 bases and J by 2 bases, with 7 bases of the junction left unmatched. The protocol was immunoSEQ multiplex PCR, while the TCRdb copy is restricted to in-frame clones and leaves out a portion. The repertoire has more than 50,000 clones, around 83% of them found once; the top ten carry around 4.5%. This sequence joins TRBV23-1 and TRBJ2-7, with TRBD1 matching 7 bases. TRBV23-1 is assigned to the ORF class and has an uncertain function. Here the sequenced sample was CD4+ or CD8+ T cells sorted from blood, taken in a trial of the OX40 agonist ivuxolimab. This clonotype originated in an adult with an advanced solid tumor such as melanoma, head and neck, liver or kidney cancer. The CDR3 DNA reads as TGCGCCAGCAGTCAATCAGACAGGGTACCCCCCTACGAGCAGTACTTC. This gives the protein CASSQSDRVPPYEQYF.